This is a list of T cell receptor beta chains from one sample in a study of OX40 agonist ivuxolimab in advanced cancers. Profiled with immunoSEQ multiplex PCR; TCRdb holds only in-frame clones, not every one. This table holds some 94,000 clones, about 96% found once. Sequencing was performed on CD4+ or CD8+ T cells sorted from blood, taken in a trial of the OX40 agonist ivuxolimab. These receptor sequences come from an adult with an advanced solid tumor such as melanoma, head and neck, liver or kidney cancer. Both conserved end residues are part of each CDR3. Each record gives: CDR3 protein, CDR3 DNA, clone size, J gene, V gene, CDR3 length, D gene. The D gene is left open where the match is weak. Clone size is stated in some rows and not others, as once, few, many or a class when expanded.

CASSGEGVGVGEQFF | TGTGCCAGTAGTGGTGAGGGGGTGGGAGTAGGTGAGCAGTTCTTC | - | TRBJ2-1 | TRBV19 | 15 | -
CASSPGQGRGVGANVLTF | TGTGCCAGCAGCCCAGGACAGGGGAGGGGAGTTGGGGCCAACGTCCTGACTTTC | - | TRBJ2-6 | TRBV7-9 | 18 | TRBD1
CASSEESWASGTDTQYF | TGTGCCAGCAGTGAAGAGAGCTGGGCTAGCGGCACAGATACGCAGTATTTT | - | TRBJ2-3 | TRBV2 | 17 | -
CASSYSGAGFSYEQYF | TGTGCCAGCAGTTACTCAGGGGCAGGGTTTTCCTACGAGCAGTACTTC | - | TRBJ2-7 | TRBV6-5 | 16 | -
CASRKGAGGQETQYF | TGTGCCAGCAGAAAGGGAGCGGGAGGTCAAGAGACCCAGTACTTC | - | TRBJ2-5 | TRBV7-3 | 15 | TRBD2
CASSFQGDATNEKLFF | TGTGCCAGCAGTTTTCAAGGGGATGCAACTAATGAAAAACTGTTTTTT | - | TRBJ1-4 | TRBV28 | 16 | -
CASTYRGFNYGYTF | TGTGCCAGCACTTACCGGGGGTTTAACTATGGCTACACCTTC | - | TRBJ1-2 | TRBV28 | 14 | -
CASSSGGGTDTQYF | TGTGCCAGCAGTTCGGGGGGTGGCACAGATACGCAGTATTTT | - | TRBJ2-3 | TRBV5-6 | 14 | TRBD2
CASSLWDSTDNRNYGYTF | TGTGCCAGCTCTCTTTGGGATTCAACGGATAACCGTAACTATGGCTACACCTTC | - | TRBJ1-2 | TRBV18 | 18 | -
CASSQGGLAGAADTQYF | TGCGCCAGCAGCCAGGGGGGACTAGCGGGAGCGGCAGATACGCAGTATTTT | once | TRBJ2-3 | TRBV4-1 | 17 | TRBD2
CASSSTGDFYEQYF | TGTGCCAGCAGCTCCACAGGAGACTTCTACGAGCAGTACTTC | - | TRBJ2-7 | TRBV5-5 | 14 | -
CASSQESLGPAFF | TGCGCCAGCAGCCAAGAATCCTTGGGCCCAGCTTTCTTT | - | TRBJ1-1 | TRBV4-1 | 13 | -
CASSPDRSNQPQHF | TGCGCCAGCAGCCCAGACCGTAGCAATCAGCCCCAGCATTTT | once | TRBJ1-5 | TRBV4-1 | 14 | -
CASSTGRDTGELFF | TGTGCCAGCTCGACCGGGAGGGACACCGGGGAGCTGTTTTTT | - | TRBJ2-2 | TRBV7-7 | 14 | TRBD2
CASSERQGGTEAFF | TGTGCCAGCAGTGAACGGCAGGGGGGCACTGAAGCTTTCTTT | once | TRBJ1-1 | TRBV2 | 14 | TRBD1
CASSLLEGARYEQYF | TGTGCCAGCAGCCTCCTCGAGGGGGCAAGATACGAGCAGTACTTC | - | TRBJ2-7 | TRBV4-2 | 15 | TRBD1
CASSSAGTSYEQYF | TGTGCCAGCAGCTCTGCTGGGACCTCCTACGAGCAGTACTTC | - | TRBJ2-7 | TRBV7-9 | 14 | -
CASSLAAANGKPQHF | TGTGCCAGCAGCTTGGCGGCAGCCAACGGGAAGCCCCAGCATTTT | - | TRBJ1-5 | TRBV5-6 | 15 | -